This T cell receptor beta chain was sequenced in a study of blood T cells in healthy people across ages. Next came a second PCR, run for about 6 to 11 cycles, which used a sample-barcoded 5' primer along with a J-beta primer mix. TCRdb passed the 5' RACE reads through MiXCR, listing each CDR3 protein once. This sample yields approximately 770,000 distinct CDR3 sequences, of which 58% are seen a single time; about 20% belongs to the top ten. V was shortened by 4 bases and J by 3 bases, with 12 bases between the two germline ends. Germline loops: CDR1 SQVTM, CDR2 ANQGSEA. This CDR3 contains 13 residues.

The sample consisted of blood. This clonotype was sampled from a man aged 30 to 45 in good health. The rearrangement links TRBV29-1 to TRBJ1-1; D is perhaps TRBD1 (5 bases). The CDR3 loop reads CSVGRGDYTEAFF. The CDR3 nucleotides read TGCAGCGTTGGTCGGGGGGACTACACTGAAGCTTTCTTT.